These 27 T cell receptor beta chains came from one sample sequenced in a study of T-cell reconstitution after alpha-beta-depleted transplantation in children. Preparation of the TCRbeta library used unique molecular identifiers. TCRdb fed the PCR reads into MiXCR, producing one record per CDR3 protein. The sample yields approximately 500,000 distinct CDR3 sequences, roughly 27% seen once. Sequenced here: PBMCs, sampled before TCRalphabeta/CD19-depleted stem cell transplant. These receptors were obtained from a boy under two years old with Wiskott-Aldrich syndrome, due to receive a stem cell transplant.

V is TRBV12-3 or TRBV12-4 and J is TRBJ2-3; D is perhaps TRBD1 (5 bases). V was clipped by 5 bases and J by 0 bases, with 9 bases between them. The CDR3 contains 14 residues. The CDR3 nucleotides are TGTGCCAGCAGTCTGGACATCAGCACAGATACGCAGTATTTT. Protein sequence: CASSLDISTDTQYF.

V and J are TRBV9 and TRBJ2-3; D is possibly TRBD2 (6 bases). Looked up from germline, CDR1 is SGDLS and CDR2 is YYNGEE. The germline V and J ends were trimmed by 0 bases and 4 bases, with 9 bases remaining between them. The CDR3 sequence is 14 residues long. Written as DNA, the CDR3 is TGTGCCAGCAGCGTAGCCGGGAGCGCAGATACGCAGTATTTT. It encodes CASSVAGSADTQYF.

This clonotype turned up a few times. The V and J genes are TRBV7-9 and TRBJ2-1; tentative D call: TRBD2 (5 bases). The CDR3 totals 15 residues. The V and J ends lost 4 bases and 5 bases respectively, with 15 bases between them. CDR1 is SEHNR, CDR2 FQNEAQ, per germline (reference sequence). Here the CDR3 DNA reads TGTGCCAGCAGCTCCAGGAGGACCTCGAACAATGAGCAGTTCTTC. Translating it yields CASSSRRTSNNEQFF.

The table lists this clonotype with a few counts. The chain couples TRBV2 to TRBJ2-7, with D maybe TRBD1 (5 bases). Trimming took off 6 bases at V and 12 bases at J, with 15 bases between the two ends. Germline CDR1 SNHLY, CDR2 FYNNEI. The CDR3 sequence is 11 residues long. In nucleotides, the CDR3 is TGTGCCAGCAGCCTTGGACATGGGGTGTACTTC. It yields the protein CASSLGHGVYF.

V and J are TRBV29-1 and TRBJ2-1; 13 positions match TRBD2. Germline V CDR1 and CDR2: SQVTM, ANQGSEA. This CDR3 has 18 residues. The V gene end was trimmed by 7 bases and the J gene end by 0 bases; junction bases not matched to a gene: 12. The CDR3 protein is CSARVLAGGPSSYNEQFF. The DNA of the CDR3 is TGCAGCGCTCGCGTACTAGCGGGAGGGCCGAGCTCCTACAATGAGCAGTTCTTC.

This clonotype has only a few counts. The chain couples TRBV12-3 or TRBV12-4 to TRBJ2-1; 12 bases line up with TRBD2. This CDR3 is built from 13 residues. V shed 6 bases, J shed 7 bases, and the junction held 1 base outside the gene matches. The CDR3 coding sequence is TGTGCCAGCAGAGGACTAGCGGGAAATGAGCAGTTCTTC. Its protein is CASRGLAGNEQFF.

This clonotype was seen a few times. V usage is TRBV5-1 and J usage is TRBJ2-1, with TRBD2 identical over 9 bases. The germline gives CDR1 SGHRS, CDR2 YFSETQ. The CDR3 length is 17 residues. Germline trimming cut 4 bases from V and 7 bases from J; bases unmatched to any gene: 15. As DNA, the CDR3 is TGCGCCAGCAGCCAAACAAAGGGACTAGCTGTTGGGAATGAGCAGTTCTTC. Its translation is CASSQTKGLAVGNEQFF.

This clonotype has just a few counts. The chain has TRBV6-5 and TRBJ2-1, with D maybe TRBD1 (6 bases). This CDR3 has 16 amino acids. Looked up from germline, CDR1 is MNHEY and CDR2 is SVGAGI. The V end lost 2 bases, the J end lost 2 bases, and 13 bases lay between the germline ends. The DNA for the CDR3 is TGTGCCAGCAGTTACCCGACTGGGGGCACCTACAATGAGCAGTTCTTC. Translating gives CASSYPTGGTYNEQFF.

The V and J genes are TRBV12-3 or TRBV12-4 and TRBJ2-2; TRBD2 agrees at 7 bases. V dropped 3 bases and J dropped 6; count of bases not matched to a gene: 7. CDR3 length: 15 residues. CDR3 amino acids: CASSFAGRRPGELFF. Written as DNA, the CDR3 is TGTGCCAGCAGTTTTGCCGGGAGGCGACCCGGGGAGCTGTTTTTT.

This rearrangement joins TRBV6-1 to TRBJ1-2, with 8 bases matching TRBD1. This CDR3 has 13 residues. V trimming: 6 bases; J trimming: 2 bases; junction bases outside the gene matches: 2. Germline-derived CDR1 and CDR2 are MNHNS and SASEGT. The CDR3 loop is CASSDRGNYGYTF. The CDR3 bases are TGTGCCAGCAGCGACAGGGGAAACTATGGCTACACCTTC.

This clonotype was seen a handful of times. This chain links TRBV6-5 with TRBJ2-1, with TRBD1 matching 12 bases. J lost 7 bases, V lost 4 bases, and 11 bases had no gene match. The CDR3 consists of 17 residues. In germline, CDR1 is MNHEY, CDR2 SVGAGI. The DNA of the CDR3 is TGTGCCAGCAGTTCCCTACTTGGGACAGGGGGCGGAAATGAGCAGTTCTTC. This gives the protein CASSSLLGTGGGNEQFF.

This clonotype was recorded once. This CDR3 is CASSLVAGRPQDYEQYF. For the CDR3, the DNA is TGCGCCAGCAGCTTGGTTGCGGGGAGGCCCCAAGACTACGAGCAGTACTTC. The V and J genes are TRBV5-1 and TRBJ2-7; tentatively, D is TRBD2 (6 bases). Germline CDR1 SGHRS, CDR2 YFSETQ. The CDR3 spans 17 residues. V was pared by 0 bases and J by 3 bases, with 19 bases between.

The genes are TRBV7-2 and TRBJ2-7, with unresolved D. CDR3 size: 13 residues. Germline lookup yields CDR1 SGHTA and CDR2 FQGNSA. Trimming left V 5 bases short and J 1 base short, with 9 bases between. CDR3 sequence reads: CASSESRSYEQYF. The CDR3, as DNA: TGTGCCAGCAGCGAGAGTAGGTCCTACGAGCAGTACTTC.

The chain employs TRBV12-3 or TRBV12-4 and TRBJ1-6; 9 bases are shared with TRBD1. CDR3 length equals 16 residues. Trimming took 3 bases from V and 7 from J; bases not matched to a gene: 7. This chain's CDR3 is CASSLGQGQGNSPLHF. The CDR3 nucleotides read TGTGCCAGCAGTTTGGGACAGGGTCAGGGGAATTCACCCCTCCACTTT.

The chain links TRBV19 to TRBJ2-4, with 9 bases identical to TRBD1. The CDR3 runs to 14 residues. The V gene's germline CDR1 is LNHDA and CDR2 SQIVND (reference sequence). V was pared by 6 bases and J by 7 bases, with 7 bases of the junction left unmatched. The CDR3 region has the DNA TGTGCCAGTAGCAGGCCGGGACAGGGCAACATTCAGTACTTC. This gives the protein CASSRPGQGNIQYF.

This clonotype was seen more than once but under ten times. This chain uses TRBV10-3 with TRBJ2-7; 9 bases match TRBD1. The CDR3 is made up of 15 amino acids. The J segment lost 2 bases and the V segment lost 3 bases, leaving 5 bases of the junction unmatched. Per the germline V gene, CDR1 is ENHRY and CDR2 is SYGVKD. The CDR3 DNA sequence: TGTGCCATCAGTGACCCCGGGACAGGGACCTACGAGCAGTACTTC. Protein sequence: CAISDPGTGTYEQYF.

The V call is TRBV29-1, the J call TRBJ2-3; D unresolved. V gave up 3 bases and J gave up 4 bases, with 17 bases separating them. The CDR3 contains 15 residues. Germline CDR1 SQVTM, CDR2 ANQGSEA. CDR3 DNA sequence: TGCAGCGTTGACGGCGGAAGTGAAGGCCCAGATACGCAGTATTTT. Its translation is CSVDGGSEGPDTQYF.

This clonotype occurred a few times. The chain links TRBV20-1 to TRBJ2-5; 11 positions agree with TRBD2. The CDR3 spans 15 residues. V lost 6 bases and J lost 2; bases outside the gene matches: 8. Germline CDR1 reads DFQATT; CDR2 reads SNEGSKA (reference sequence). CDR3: CSATGTSGEQETQYF. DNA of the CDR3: TGCAGTGCCACCGGGACTAGCGGAGAACAAGAGACCCAGTACTTC.

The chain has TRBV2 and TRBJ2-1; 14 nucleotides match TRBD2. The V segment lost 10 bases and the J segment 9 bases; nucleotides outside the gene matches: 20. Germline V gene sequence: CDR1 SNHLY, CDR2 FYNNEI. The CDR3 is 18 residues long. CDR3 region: CAICLDWGTSGRSSEQFF. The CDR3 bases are TGTGCCATCTGTTTAGACTGGGGGACTAGCGGGAGATCTAGTGAGCAGTTCTTC.

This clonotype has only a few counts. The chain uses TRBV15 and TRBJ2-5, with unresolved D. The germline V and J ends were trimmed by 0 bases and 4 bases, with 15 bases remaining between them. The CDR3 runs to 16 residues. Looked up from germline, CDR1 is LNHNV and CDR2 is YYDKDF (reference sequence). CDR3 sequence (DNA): TGTGCCACCAGCAGAGATCGTCTACCGACCGGAGAGACCCAGTACTTC. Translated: CATSRDRLPTGETQYF.

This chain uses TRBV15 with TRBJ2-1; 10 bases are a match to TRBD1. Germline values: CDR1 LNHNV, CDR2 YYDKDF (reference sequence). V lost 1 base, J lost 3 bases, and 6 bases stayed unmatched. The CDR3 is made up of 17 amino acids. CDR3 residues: CATSRGVRDRGYNEQFF. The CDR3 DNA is TGTGCCACCAGCAGAGGGGTACGGGACAGGGGCTACAATGAGCAGTTCTTC.

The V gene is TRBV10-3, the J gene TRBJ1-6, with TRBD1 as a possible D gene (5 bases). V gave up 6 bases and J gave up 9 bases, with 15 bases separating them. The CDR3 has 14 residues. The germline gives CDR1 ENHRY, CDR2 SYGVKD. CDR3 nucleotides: TGTGCCATCAGCTCCGGGACGGAGTCTTCACCCCTCCACTTT. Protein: CAISSGTESSPLHF.

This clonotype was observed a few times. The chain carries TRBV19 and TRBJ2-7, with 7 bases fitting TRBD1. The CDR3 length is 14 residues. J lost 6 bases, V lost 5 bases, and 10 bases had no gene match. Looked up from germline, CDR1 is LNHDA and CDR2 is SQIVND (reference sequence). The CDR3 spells CASSVAGTAVEQYF. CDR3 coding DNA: TGTGCCAGTAGTGTAGCCGGGACAGCCGTCGAGCAGTACTTC. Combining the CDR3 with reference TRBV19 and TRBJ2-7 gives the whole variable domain DGGITQSPKYLFRKEGQNVTLSCEQNLNHDAMYWYRQDPGQGLRLIYYSQIVNDFQKGDIAEGYSVSREKKESFPLTVTSAQKNPTAFYLCASSVAGTAVEQYFGPGTRLTVT.

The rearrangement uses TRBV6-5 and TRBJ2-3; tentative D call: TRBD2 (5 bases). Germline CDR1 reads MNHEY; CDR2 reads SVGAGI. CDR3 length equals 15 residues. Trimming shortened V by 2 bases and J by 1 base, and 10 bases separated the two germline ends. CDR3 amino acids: CASSYQAAGTDTQYF. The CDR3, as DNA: TGTGCCAGCAGTTACCAAGCGGCGGGCACAGATACGCAGTATTTT.

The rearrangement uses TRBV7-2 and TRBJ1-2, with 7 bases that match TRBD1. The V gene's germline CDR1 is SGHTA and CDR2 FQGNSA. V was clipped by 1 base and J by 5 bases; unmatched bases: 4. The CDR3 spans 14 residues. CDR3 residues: CASSLVPGQYGYTF. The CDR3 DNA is TGTGCCAGCAGCTTAGTACCGGGACAGTATGGCTACACCTTC.

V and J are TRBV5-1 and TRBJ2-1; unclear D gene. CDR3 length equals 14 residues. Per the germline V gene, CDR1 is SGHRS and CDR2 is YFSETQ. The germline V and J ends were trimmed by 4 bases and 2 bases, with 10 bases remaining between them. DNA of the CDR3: TGCGCCAGCAGCGCGAGTAACACCTACAATGAGCAGTTCTTC. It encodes CASSASNTYNEQFF.

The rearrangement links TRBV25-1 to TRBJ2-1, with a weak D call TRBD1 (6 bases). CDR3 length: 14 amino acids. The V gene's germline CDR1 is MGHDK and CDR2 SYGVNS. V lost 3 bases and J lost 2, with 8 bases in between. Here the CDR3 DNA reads TGTGCCAGCAGTGATGACAGGACCTACAATGAGCAGTTCTTC. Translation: CASSDDRTYNEQFF.